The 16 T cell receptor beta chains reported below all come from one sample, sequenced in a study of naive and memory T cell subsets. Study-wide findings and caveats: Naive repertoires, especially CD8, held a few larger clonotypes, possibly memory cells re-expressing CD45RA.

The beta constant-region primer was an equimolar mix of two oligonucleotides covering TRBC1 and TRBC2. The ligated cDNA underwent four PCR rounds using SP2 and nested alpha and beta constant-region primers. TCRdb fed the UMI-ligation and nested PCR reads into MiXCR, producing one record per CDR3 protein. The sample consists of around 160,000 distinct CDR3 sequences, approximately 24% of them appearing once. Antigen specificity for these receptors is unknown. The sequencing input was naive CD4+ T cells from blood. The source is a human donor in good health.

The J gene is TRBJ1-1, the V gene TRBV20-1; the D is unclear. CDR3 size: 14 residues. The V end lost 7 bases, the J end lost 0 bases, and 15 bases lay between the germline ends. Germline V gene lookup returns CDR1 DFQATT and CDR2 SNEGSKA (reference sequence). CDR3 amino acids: CSVLSELMNTEAFF. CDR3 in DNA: TGCAGTGTTCTAAGTGAGTTAATGAACACTGAAGCTTTCTTT.

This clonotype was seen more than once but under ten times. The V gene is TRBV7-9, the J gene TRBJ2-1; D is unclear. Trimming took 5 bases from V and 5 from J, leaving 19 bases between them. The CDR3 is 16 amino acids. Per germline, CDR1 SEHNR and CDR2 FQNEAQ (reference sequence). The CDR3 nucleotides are TGTGCCAGCAGCACCCTAACCAAGACACGCAACAATGAGCAGTTCTTC. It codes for CASSTLTKTRNNEQFF.

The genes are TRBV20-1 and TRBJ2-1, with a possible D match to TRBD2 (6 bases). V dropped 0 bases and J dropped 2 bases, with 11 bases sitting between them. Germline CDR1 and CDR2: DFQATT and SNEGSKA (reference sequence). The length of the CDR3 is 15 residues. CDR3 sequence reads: CSARELALTYNEQFF. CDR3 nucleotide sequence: TGCAGTGCTAGAGAACTAGCCCTAACCTACAATGAGCAGTTCTTC.

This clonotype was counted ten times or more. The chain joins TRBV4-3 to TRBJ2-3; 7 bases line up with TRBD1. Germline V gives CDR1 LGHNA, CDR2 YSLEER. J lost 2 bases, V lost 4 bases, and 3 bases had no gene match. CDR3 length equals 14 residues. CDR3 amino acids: CASSRGQNTDTQYF. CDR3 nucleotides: TGCGCCAGCAGCCGGGGACAGAACACAGATACGCAGTATTTT.

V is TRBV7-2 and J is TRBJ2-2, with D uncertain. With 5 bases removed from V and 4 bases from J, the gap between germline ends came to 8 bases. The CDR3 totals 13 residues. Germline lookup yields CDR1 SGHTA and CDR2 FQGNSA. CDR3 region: CASSPNPTGELFF. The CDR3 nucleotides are TGTGCCAGCAGCCCGAACCCCACCGGGGAGCTGTTTTTT.

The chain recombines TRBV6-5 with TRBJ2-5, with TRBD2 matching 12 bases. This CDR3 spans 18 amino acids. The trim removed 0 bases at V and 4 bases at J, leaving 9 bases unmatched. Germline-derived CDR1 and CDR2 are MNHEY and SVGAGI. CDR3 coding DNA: TGTGCCAGCAGTTACTCGATGCCTAGCGGGAGGGCCGCAGAGACCCAGTACTTC. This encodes CASSYSMPSGRAAETQYF.

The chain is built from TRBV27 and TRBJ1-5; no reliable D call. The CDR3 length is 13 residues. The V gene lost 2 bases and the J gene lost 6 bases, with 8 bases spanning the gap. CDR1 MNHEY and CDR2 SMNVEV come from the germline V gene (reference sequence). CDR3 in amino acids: CASSLRGAQPQHF. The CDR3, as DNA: TGTGCCAGCAGTTTAAGAGGTGCTCAGCCCCAGCATTTT.

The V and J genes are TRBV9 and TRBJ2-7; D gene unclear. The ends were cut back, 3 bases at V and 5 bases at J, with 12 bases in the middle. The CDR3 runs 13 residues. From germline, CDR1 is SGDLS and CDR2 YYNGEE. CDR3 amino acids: CASSALGDHEQYF. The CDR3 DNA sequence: TGTGCCAGCAGCGCCCTTGGAGATCACGAGCAGTACTTC. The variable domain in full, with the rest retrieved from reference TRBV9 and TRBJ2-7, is DSGVTQTPKHLITATGQRVTLRCSPRSGDLSVYWYQQSLDQGLQFLIQYYNGEERAKGNILERFSAQQFPDLHSELNLSSLELGDSALYFCASSALGDHEQYFGPGTRLTVT.

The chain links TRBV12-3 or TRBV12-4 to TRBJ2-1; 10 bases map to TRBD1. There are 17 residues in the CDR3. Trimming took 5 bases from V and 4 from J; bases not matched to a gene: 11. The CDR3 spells CASSPGTGVSLYNEQFF. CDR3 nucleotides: TGTGCCAGCAGTCCCGGGACAGGGGTTTCCTTATACAATGAGCAGTTCTTC.

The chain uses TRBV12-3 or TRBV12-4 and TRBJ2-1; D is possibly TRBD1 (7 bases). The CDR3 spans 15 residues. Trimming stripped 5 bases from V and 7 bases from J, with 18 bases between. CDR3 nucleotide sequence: TGTGCCAGCAGTCCCGAGGGGGCGGGAACGAATGAGCAGTTCTTC. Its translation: CASSPEGAGTNEQFF.

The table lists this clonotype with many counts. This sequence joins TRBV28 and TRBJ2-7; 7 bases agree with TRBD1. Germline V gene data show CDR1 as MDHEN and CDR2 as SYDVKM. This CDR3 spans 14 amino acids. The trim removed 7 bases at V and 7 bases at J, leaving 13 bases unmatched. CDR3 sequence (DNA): TGTGCCAGCAATTCACAGGGGCCTATGAGGGAGCAGTACTTC. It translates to CASNSQGPMREQYF. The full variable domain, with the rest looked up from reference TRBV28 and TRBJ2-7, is DVKVTQSSRYLVKRTGEKVFLECVQDMDHENMFWYRQDPGLGLRLIYFSYDVKMKEKGDIPEGYSVSREKKERFSLILESASTNQTSMYLCASNSQGPMREQYFGPGTRLTVT.

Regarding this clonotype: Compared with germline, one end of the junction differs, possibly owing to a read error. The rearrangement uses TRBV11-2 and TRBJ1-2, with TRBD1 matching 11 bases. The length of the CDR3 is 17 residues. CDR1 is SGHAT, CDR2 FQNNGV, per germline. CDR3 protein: CASTLVVGGQGAGGYTF. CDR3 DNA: TGTGCCAGCACCTTAGTGGTCGGTGGACAGGGGGCCGGCGGCTACACCTTC.

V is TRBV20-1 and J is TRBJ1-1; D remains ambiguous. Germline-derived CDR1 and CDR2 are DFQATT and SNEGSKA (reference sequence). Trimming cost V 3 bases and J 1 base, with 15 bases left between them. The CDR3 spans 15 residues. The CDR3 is CSASYARIGNTEAFF. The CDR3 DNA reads TGCAGTGCTAGTTATGCCAGGATAGGGAACACTGAAGCTTTCTTT.

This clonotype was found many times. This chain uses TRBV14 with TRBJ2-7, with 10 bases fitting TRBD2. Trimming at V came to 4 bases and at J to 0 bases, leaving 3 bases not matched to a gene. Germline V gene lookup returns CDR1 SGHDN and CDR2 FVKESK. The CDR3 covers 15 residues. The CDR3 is CASSRTSGYSYEQYF. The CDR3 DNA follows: TGTGCCAGCAGCCGGACTAGCGGATACTCCTACGAGCAGTACTTC.

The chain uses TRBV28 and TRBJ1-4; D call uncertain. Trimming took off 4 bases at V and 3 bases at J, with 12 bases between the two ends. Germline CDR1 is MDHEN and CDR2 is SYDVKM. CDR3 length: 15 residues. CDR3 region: CASSYSLAANEKLFF. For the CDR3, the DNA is TGTGCCAGCAGTTATAGTCTCGCGGCTAATGAAAAACTGTTTTTT.

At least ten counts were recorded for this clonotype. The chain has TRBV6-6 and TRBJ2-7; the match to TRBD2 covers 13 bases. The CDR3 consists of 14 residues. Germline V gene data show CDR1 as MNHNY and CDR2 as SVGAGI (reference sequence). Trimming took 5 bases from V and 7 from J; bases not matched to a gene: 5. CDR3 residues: CASSLTSGRGEQYF. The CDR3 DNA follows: TGTGCCAGCAGTCTTACTAGCGGGAGGGGTGAGCAGTACTTC.